This T cell receptor beta chain was recorded in a study of kidney transplant recipient with SARS-CoV-2 infection. Germline assignment: CDR1 SGHRS and CDR2 YFSETQ. This CDR3 is built from 15 residues. V lost 1 base to trimming and J lost 4 bases; unmatched junction nucleotides: 7. This clonotype showed up many times. TCRdb used MiXCR to reprocess the reads, holding one entry per CDR3 protein. Among about 250,000 distinct CDR3 sequences, about 30% were seen once, and the ten largest hold under 7.5%. The sample consisted of a blood sample, taken at baseline and around day 110 from a kidney transplant recipient. The rearrangement links TRBV5-1 to TRBJ2-5, with 7 bases fitting TRBD1. This TCR was sampled from a male patient aged 25-45 years who had COVID-19 and was a kidney transplant recipient. Some T cells may have originated in the graft donor. Here the CDR3 reads CASSLSGDRVETQYF. In DNA, the CDR3 is TGCGCCAGCAGCTTGAGTGGGGACAGAGTAGAGACCCAGTACTTC.